The TCR beta chain under discussion was sequenced for a study of technical replicates of blood from several donors. The repertoire was sequenced with immunoSEQ multiplex PCR; TCRdb's copy has only in-frame clones and lacks some. The sample yields under 85,000 clones, roughly 97% seen once. This CDR3 has 15 residues. V was pared by 11 bases and J by 3 bases, with 15 bases of the junction left unmatched. CDR1 is SEHNR and CDR2 is FQNEAQ in the germline V gene (reference sequence). The clonotype originates from a human donor in good health. Material: T cells isolated from PBMCs. The chain uses TRBV7-9 and TRBJ2-7, with TRBD2 matching 8 bases. The CDR3 sequence: CASLEGREDVYEQYF. The CDR3 nucleotides read TGTGCCTCTCTGGAGGGGCGGGAGGATGTCTACGAGCAGTACTTC.